This T cell receptor (beta chain) came from a study of blood T cell repertoires in COVID-19. Data came from immunoSEQ multiplex PCR; TCRdb stores just in-frame clones and leaves some out. This sample has approximately 140,000 clones, with 65% to 85% found just once. Germline CDR1 reads SEHNR; CDR2 reads FQNEAQ (reference sequence). This CDR3 has 15 amino acids. Losses at the gene ends were 5 bases for V and 0 bases for J; bases not matched to a gene: 4. The sequence derives from a woman of 80 years or more with acute or convalescent COVID-19. The material sequenced was peripheral blood. V usage is TRBV7-9 and J usage is TRBJ2-1; 7 bases fit TRBD2. This chain's CDR3 is CASSDLAASYNEQFF. For the CDR3, the DNA is TGTGCCAGCAGCGATCTAGCGGCCTCCTACAATGAGCAGTTCTTC.